The source of this T cell receptor (beta chain) is a study of blood T cell repertoires in COVID-19. Whole-study context: The analysed material was cDNA or gDNA that came from T cells, B-cell-depleted T cells, or PBMCs.

Trimming removed 4 bases from V and 8 bases from J, with 12 bases in between. The CDR3 runs to 13 residues. Germline-derived CDR1 and CDR2 are SGHKS and YYEKEE (reference sequence). This table comes from immunoSEQ multiplex PCR, and its TCRdb copy is limited to in-frame clones, with some not included. The sample lists 100,000 or so clones, about three quarters seen once, with about an eighth in the top ten. This sequence originates from a woman older than 75 with acute or convalescent COVID-19. This chain uses TRBV5-5 with TRBJ1-4; D is unresolved. The sequenced material came from peripheral blood. The CDR3 sequence is CASSISHLEKLFF. In DNA, the CDR3 is TGTGCCAGCAGCATTTCACATTTGGAAAAACTGTTTTTT.